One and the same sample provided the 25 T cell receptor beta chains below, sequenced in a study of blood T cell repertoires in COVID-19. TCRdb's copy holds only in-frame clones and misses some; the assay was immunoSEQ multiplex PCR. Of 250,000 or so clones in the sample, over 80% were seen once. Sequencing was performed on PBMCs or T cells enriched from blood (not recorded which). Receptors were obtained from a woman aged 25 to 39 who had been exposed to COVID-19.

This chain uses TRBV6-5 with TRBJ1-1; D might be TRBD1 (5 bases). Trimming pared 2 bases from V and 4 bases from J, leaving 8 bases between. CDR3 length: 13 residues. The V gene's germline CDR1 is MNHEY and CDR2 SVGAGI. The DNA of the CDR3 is TGTGCCAGCAGTTACGGGGGGAGCACTGAAGCTTTCTTT. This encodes CASSYGGSTEAFF.

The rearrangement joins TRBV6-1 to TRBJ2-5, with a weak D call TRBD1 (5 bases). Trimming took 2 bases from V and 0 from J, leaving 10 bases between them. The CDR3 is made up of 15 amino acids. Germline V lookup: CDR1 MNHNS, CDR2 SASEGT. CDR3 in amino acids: CASSERARDQETQYF. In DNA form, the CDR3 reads TGTGCCAGCAGTGAAAGGGCCAGGGACCAAGAGACCCAGTACTTC.

The CDR3 protein is CASSPETTSGSSETQYF. The CDR3 DNA sequence: TGTGCCAGCAGCCCTGAGACGACTAGCGGGAGTTCAGAGACCCAGTACTTC. The chain combines TRBV4-2 with TRBJ2-5; 12 bases agree with TRBD2. Per the germline V gene, CDR1 is LGHNA and CDR2 is YNFKEQ. The CDR3 runs to 17 residues. With V trimmed by 4 bases and J by 4 bases, 10 bases remained unmatched.

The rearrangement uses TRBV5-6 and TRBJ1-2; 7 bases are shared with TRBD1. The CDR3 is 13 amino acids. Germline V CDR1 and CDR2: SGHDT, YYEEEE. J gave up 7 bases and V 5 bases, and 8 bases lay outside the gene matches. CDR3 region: CASRETGDGGYTF. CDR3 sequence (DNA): TGTGCCAGCAGGGAAACAGGGGATGGTGGCTACACCTTC.

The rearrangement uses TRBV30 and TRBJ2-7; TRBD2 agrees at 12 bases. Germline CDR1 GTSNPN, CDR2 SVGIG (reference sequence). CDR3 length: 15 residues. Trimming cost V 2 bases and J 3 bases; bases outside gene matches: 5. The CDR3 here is CAWSYGLAGFYEQYF. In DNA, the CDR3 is TGTGCCTGGAGTTACGGACTAGCGGGATTCTACGAGCAGTACTTC.

For the CDR3, the DNA is TGCGCCAGCAGCCAGCAGGGAATTCAGCCCCAGCATTTT. Protein: CASSQQGIQPQHF. This chain uses TRBV4-1 with TRBJ1-5; perhaps TRBD1 as D (5 bases). This CDR3 region has 13 residues. Trimming pared 3 bases from V and 6 bases from J, leaving 9 bases between. The germline V gene has CDR1 MGHRA and CDR2 YSYEKL.

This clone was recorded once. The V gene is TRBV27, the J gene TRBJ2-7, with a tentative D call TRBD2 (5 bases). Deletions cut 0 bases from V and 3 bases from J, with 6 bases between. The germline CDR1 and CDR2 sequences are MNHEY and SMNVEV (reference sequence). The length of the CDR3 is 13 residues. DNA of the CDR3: TGTGCCAGCAGTTTATCGAGGGACTACGAGCAGTACTTC. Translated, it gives CASSLSRDYEQYF.

CDR3 sequence reads: CASSQTAGGGELFF. Written as DNA, the CDR3 is TGTGCCAGTAGTCAAACGGCTGGAGGCGGGGAGCTGTTTTTT. The chain couples TRBV19 to TRBJ2-2; possible D gene TRBD2, 5 bases. V lost 5 bases and J 7 bases, leaving 14 bases between the germline ends. This CDR3 is 14 amino acids long. Germline V gives CDR1 LNHDA, CDR2 SQIVND (reference sequence).

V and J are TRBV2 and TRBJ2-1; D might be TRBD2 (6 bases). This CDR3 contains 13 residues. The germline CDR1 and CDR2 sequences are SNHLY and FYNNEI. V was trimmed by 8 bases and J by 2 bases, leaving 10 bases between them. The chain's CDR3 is CASGRRPYNEQFF. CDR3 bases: TGTGCCAGCGGGAGGAGGCCCTACAATGAGCAGTTCTTC.

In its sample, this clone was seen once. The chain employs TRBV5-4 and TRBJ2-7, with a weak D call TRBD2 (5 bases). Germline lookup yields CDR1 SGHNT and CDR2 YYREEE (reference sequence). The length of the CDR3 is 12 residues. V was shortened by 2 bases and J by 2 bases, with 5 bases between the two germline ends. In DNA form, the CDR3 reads TGTGCCAGCAGCTTCGGGGCCTACGAGCAGTACTTC. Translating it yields CASSFGAYEQYF.

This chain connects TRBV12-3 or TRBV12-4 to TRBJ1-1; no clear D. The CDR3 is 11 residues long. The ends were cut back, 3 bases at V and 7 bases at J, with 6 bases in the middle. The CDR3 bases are TGTGCCAGCAGTTTCGGCGGTGAAGCTTTCTTT. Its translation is CASSFGGEAFF.

The CDR3 sequence is CSASTQEQFF. CDR3 sequence (DNA): TGCAGTGCCTCAACACAAGAGCAGTTCTTC. This sequence joins TRBV20-1 and TRBJ2-1, with D unresolved. V was shortened by 6 bases and J by 10 bases, with 10 bases between the two germline ends. From germline, CDR1 is DFQATT and CDR2 SNEGSKA (reference sequence). The CDR3 is 10 amino acids.

The CDR3 DNA sequence: TGTGCCAGCAGTGGAACTTATGTCCCAGAGACCCAGTACTTC. Protein sequence: CASSGTYVPETQYF. V is TRBV2 and J is TRBJ2-5, with D unresolved. The CDR3 has 14 amino acids. V dropped 4 bases and J dropped 4 bases, with 13 bases sitting between them. The germline V gene has CDR1 SNHLY and CDR2 FYNNEI. Using reference TRBV2 and TRBJ2-5 for the parts outside the CDR3, the full variable domain is EPEVTQTPSHQVTQMGQEVILRCVPISNHLYFYWYRQILGQKVEFLVSFYNNEISEKSEIFDDQFSVERPDGSNFTLKIRSTKLEDSAMYFCASSGTYVPETQYFGPGTRLLVL.

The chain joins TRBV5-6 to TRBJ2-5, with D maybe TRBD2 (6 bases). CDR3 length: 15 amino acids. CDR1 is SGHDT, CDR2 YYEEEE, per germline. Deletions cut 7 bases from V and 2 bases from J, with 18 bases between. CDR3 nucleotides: TGTGCCAGCTCCGGGGGAGTTGGGTATCAAGAGACCCAGTACTTC. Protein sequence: CASSGGVGYQETQYF.

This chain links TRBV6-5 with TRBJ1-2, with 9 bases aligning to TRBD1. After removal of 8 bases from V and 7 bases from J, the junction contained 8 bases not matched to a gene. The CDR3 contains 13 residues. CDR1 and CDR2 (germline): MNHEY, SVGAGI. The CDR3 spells CASLDRGRIGYTF. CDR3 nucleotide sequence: TGTGCCAGCCTGGACAGGGGCCGTATTGGCTACACCTTC.

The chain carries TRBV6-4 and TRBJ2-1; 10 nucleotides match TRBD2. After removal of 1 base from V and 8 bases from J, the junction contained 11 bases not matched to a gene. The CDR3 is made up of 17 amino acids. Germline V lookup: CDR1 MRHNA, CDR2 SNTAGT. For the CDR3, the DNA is TGTGCCAGCAGTGACTTTGGGGGATCTAGCGGGAGCGATGAGCAGTTCTTC. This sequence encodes CASSDFGGSSGSDEQFF.

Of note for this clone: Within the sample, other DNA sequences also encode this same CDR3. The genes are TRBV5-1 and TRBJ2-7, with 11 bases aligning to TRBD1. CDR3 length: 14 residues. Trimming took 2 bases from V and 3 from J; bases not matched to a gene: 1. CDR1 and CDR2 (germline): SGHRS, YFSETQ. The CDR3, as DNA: TGCGCCAGCAGCTTAGGGACAGGGGGCTACGAGCAGTACTTC. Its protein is CASSLGTGGYEQYF.

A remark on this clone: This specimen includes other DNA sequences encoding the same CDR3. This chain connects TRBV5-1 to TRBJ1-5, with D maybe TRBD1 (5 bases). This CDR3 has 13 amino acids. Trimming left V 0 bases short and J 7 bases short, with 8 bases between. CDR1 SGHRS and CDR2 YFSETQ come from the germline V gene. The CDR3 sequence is CASSLGAGQPQHF. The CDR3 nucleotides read TGCGCCAGCAGCTTGGGGGCAGGGCAGCCCCAGCATTTT.

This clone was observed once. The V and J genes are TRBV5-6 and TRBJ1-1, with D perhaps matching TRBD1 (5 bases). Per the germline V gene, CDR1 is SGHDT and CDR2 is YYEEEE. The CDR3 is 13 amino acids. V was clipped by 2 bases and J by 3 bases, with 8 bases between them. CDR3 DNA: TGTGCCAGCAGCTTAGACAGCTACACTGAAGCTTTCTTT. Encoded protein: CASSLDSYTEAFF.

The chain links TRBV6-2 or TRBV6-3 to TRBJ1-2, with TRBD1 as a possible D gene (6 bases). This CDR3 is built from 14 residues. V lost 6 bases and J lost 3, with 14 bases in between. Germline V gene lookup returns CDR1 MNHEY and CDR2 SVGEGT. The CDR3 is CASSTSTGHYGYTF. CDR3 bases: TGTGCCAGCAGCACGTCCACAGGGCACTATGGCTACACCTTC.

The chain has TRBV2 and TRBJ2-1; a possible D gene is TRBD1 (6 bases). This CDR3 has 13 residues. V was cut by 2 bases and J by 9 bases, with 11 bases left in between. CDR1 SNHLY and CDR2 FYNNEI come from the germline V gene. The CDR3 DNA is TGTGCCAGCAGTGAATACGGGACAACTGAGCAGTTCTTC. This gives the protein CASSEYGTTEQFF.

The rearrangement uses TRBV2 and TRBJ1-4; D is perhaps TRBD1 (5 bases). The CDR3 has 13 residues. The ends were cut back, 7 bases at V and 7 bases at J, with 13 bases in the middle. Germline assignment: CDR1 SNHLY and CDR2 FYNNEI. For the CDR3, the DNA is TGTGCCAGCACCCGACGGGGGGTTGAAAAACTGTTTTTT. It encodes CASTRRGVEKLFF. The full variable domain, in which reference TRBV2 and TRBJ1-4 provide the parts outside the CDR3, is EPEVTQTPSHQVTQMGQEVILRCVPISNHLYFYWYRQILGQKVEFLVSFYNNEISEKSEIFDDQFSVERPDGSNFTLKIRSTKLEDSAMYFCASTRRGVEKLFFGSGTQLSVL.

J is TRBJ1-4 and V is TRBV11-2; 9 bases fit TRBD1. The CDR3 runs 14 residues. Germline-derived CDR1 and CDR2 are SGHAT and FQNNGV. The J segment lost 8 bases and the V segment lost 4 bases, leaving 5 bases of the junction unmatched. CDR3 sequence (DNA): TGTGCCAGCAGCTCGAACAGGGGGCGAGAAAAACTGTTTTTT. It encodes CASSSNRGREKLFF.

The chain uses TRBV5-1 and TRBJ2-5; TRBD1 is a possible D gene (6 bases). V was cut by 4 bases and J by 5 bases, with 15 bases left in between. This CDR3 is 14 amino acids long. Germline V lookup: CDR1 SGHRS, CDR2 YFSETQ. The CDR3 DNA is TGCGCCAGCAGCGGGACAAATTTGATGGAGACCCAGTACTTC. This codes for CASSGTNLMETQYF. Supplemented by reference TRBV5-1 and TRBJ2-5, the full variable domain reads KAGVTQTPRYLIKTRGQQVTLSCSPISGHRSVSWYQQTPGQGLQFLFEYFSETQRNKGNFPGRFSGRQFSNSRSEMNVSTLELGDSALYLCASSGTNLMETQYFGPGTRLLVL.

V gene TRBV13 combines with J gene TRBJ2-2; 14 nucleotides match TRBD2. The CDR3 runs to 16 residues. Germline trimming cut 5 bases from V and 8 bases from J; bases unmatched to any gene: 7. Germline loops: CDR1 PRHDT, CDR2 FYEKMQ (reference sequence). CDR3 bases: TGTGCCAGCAGCGTCGGGACTAGCGGGAGAATAGGGGAGCTGTTTTTT. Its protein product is CASSVGTSGRIGELFF.